This entry lists 2 T cell receptor beta chains sequenced from one sample in a study of blood T cell repertoires in COVID-19. Method: immunoSEQ multiplex PCR; TCRdb's copy keeps in-frame clones and lacks some. The sample comprises 150,000 to 200,000 clones, approximately 85% of which are singletons, and around 8.6% rests with the top ten. Sequencing used PBMCs or T cells enriched from blood (not recorded which). The receptors shown here come from a woman between 25 and 40 years old who had recovered from COVID-19.

The chain links TRBV29-1 to TRBJ2-5, with a weak D call TRBD2 (6 bases). Germline V gene lookup returns CDR1 SQVTM and CDR2 ANQGSEA. Trimming stripped 6 bases from V and 2 bases from J, with 13 bases between. The CDR3 totals 13 residues. The CDR3 sequence is CSVAVGGQETQYF. CDR3 DNA: TGCAGCGTAGCGGTTGGGGGGCAAGAGACCCAGTACTTC.

The rearrangement joins TRBV6-5 to TRBJ2-2, with D possibly matching TRBD1 (6 bases). The CDR3 covers 14 residues. Germline-derived CDR1 and CDR2 are MNHEY and SVGAGI. The V and J ends lost 5 bases and 6 bases respectively, with 13 bases between them. The CDR3 loop is CASSQGLFSGELFF. The CDR3 DNA is TGTGCCAGCAGTCAGGGGCTTTTTTCCGGGGAGCTGTTTTTT.